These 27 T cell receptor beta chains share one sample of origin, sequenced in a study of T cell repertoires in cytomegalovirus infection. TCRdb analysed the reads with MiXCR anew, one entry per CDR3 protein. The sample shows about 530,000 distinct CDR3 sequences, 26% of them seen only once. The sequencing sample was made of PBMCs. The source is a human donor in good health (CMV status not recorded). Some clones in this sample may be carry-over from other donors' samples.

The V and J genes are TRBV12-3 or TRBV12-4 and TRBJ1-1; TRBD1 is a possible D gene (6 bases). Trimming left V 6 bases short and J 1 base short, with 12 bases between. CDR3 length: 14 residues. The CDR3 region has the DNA TGTGCCAGCAGATCATACAGGGAGAACACTGAAGCTTTCTTT. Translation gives CASRSYRENTEAFF.

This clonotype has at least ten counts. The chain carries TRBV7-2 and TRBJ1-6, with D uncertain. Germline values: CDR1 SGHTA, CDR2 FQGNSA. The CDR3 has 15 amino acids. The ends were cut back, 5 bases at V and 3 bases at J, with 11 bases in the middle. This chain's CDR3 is CASSPHKSYNSPLHF. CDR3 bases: TGTGCCAGCAGCCCACACAAGAGCTATAATTCACCCCTCCACTTT.

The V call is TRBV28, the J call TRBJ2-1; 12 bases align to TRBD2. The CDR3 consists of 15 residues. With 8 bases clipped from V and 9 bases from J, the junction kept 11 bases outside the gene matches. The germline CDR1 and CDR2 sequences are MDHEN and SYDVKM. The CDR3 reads CASGLGLAGSGEQFF. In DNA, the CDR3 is TGTGCCAGCGGCCTAGGACTAGCGGGATCGGGTGAGCAGTTCTTC.

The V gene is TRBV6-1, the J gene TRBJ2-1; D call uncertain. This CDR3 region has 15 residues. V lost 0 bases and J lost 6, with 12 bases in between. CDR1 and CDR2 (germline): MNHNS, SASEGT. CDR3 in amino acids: CASSEASGALNEQFF. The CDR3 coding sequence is TGTGCCAGCAGTGAAGCATCAGGAGCCCTCAATGAGCAGTTCTTC.

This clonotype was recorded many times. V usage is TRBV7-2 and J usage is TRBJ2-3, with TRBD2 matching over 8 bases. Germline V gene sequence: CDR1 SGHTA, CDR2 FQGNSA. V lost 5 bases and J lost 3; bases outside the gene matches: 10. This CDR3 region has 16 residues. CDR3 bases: TGTGCCAGCAGCGAAGTGGGACTAGGGAGAACAGATACGCAGTATTTT. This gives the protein CASSEVGLGRTDTQYF.

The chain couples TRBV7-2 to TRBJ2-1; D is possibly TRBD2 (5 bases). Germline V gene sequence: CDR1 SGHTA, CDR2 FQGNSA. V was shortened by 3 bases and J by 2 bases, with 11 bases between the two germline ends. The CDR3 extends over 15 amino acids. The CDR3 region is CASSFEGSPYNEQFF. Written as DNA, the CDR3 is TGTGCCAGCAGCTTTGAGGGCAGTCCCTACAATGAGCAGTTCTTC.

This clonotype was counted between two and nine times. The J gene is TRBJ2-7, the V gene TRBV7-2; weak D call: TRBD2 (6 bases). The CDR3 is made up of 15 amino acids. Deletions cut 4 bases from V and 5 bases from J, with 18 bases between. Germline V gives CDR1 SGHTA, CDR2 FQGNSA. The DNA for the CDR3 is TGTGCCAGCAGCTCCCACGGGGTAGCGGCCAACGAGCAGTACTTC. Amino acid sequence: CASSSHGVAANEQYF.

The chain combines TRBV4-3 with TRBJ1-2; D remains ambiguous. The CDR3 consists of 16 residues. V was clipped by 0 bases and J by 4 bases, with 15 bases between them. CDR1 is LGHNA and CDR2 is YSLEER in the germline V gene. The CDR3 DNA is TGCGCCAGCAGCCAAGAGGTTAGGGCCCGCTCCTATGGCTACACCTTC. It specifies CASSQEVRARSYGYTF.

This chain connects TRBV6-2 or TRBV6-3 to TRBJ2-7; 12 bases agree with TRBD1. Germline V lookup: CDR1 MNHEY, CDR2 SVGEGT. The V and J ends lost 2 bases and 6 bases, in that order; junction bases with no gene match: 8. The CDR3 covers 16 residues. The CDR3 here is CASSYVPGQGAGEQYF. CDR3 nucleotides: TGTGCCAGCAGTTACGTGCCGGGACAGGGGGCTGGCGAGCAGTACTTC.

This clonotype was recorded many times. The CDR3 protein is CASSRSGRGLDQPQHF. In nucleotides, the CDR3 is TGCGCCAGCAGCCGGAGTGGCAGGGGTCTCGATCAGCCCCAGCATTTT. The rearrangement joins TRBV4-1 to TRBJ1-5, with D perhaps TRBD1 (6 bases). Germline V gives CDR1 MGHRA, CDR2 YSYEKL. The CDR3 spans 16 residues. Deletions cut 4 bases from V and 5 bases from J, with 18 bases between.

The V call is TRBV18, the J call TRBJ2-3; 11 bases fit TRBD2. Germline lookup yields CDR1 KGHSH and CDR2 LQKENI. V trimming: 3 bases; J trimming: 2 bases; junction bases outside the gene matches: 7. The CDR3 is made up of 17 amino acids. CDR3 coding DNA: TGTGCCAGCTCACCGAACCGACTAGCGGGGACCACAGATACGCAGTATTTT. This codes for CASSPNRLAGTTDTQYF.

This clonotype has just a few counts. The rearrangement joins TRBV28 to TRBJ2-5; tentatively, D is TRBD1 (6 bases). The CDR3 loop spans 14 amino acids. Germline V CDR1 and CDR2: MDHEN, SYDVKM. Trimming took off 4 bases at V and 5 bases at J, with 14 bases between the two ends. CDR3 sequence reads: CASSSPDRRETQYF. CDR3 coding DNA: TGTGCCAGCAGTTCTCCCGACAGGCGGGAGACCCAGTACTTC.

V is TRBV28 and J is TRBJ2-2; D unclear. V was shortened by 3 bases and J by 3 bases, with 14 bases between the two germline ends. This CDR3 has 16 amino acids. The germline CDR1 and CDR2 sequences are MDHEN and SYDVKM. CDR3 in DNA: TGTGCCAGCAGTTTTGGGTTTGGCAAGTACACCGGGGAGCTGTTTTTT. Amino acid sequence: CASSFGFGKYTGELFF.

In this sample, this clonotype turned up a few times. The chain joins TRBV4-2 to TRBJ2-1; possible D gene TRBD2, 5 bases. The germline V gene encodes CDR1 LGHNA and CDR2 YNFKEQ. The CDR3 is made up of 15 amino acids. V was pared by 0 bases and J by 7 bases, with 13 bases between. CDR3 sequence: CASSQEVGAENEQFF. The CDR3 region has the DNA TGTGCCAGCAGCCAAGAAGTAGGAGCGGAAAATGAGCAGTTCTTC.

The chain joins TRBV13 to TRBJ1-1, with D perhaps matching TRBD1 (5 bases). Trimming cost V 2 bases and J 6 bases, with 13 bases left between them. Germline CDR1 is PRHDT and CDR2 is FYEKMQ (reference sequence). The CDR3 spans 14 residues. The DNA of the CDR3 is TGTGCCAGCAGCTTACAGGGATTATTCCCTGAAGCTTTCTTT. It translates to CASSLQGLFPEAFF.

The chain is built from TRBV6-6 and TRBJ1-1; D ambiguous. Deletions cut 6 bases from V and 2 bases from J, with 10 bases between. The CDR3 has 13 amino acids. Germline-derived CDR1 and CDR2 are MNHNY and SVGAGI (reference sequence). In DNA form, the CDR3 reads TGTGCCAGCAGAATAGACGTTAACACTGAAGCTTTCTTT. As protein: CASRIDVNTEAFF.

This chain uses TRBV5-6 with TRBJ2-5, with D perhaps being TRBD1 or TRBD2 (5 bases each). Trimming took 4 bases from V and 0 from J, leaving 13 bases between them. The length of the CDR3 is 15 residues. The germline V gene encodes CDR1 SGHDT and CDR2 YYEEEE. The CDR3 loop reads CASSQPGRYQETQYF. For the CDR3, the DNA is TGTGCCAGCAGCCAACCGGGACGGTACCAAGAGACCCAGTACTTC.

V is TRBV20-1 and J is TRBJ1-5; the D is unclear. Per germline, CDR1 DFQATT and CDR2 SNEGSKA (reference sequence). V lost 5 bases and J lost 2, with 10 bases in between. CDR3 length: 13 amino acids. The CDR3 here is CSALSGGNQPQHF. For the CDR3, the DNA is TGCAGTGCTCTCAGTGGGGGCAATCAGCCCCAGCATTTT.

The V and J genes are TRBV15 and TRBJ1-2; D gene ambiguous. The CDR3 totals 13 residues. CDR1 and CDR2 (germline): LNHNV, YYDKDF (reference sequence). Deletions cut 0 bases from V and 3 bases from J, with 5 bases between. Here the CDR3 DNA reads TGTGCCACCAGCAGAGATCGGGACTATGGCTACACCTTC. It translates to CATSRDRDYGYTF.

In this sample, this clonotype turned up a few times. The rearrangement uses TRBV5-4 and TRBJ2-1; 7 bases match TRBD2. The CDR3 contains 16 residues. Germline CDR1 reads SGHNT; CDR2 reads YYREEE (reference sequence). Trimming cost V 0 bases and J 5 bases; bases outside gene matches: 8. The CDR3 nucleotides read TGTGCCAGCAGCTTGGTAGGGGACTACTATAACAATGAGCAGTTCTTC. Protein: CASSLVGDYYNNEQFF.

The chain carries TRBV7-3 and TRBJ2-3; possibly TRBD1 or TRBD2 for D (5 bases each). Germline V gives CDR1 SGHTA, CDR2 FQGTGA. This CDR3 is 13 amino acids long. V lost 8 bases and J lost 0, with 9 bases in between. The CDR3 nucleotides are TGTGCCAGCCGCCGGGACAGCACAGATACGCAGTATTTT. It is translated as CASRRDSTDTQYF.

CDR3 residues: CASSLAGGREQYV. In nucleotides, the CDR3 is TGTGCCAGCAGTTTGGCGGGAGGCCGGGAGCAGTACGTC. The genes are TRBV28 and TRBJ2-7; TRBD2 matches 8 bases. Germline assignment: CDR1 MDHEN and CDR2 SYDVKM. J gave up 7 bases and V 3 bases, and 5 bases lay outside the gene matches. The CDR3 is 13 amino acids.

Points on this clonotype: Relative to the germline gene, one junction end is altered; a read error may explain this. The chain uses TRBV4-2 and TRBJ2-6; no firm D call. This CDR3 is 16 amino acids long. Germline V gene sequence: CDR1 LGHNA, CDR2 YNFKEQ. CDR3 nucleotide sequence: TGTGCCACCAGCCAAGATCCTGGCTCTGGGGCCAACGTCCTGACTTTC. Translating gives CATSQDPGSGANVLTF.

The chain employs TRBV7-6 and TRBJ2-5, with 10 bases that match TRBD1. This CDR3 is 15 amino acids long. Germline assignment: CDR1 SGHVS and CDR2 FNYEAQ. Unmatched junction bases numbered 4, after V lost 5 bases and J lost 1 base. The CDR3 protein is CASSPGQGFQETQYF. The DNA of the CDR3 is TGTGCCAGCAGCCCGGGACAGGGGTTCCAAGAGACCCAGTACTTC. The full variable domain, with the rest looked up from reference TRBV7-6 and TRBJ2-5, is GAGVSQSPRYKVTKRGQDVALRCDPISGHVSLYWYRQALGQGPEFLTYFNYEAQQDKSGLPNDRFSAERPEGSISTLTIQRTEQRDSAMYRCASSPGQGFQETQYFGPGTRLLVL.

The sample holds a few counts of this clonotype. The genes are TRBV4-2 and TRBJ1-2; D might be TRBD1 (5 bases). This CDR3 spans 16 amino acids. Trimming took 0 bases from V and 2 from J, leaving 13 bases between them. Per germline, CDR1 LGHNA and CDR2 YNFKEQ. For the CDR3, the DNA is TGTGCCAGCAGCCAAGATCTGGGGGGTTTCAACTATGGCTACACCTTC. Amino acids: CASSQDLGGFNYGYTF.

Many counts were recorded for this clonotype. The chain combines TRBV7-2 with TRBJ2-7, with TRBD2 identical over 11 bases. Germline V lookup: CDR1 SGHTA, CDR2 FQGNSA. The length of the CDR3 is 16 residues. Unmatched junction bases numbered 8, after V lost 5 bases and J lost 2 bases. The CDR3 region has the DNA TGTGCCAGCAGCCGTCATTCACTAGCGGGGGCCTACGAGCAGTACTTC. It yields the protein CASSRHSLAGAYEQYF. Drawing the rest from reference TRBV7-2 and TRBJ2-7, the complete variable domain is GAGVSQSPSNKVTEKGKDVELRCDPISGHTALYWYRQSLGQGLEFLIYFQGNSAPDKSGLPSDRFSAERTGGSVSTLTIQRTQQEDSAVYLCASSRHSLAGAYEQYFGPGTRLTVT.

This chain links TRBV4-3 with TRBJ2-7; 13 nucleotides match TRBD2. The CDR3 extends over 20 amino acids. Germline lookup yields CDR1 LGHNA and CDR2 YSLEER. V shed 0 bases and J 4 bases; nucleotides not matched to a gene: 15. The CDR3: CASSQDLLTGTSGIGYEQYF. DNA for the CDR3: TGCGCCAGCAGCCAAGACTTACTCACCGGGACTAGCGGGATCGGTTACGAGCAGTACTTC.